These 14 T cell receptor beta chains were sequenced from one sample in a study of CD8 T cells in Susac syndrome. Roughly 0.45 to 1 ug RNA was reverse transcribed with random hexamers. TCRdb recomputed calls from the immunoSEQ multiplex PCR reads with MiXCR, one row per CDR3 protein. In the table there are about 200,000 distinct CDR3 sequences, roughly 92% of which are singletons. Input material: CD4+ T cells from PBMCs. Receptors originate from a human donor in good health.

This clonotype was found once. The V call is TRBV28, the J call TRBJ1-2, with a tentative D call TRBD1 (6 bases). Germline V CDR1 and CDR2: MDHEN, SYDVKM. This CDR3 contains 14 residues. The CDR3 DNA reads TGTGTTTCTGGGGGCGGCCCTAGGCGGGATGGCTACACCTTC. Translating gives CVSGGGPRRDGYTF.

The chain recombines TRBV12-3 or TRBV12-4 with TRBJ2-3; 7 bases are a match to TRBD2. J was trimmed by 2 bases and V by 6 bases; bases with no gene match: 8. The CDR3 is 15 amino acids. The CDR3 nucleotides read TGTGCCAGCAGCCAGCCAGCGGGGAACACAGATACGCAGTATTTT. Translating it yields CASSQPAGNTDTQYF.

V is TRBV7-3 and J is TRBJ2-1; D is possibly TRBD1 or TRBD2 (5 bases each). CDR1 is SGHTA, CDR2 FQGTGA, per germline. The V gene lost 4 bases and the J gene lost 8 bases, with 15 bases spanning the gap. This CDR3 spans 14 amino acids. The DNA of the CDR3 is TGTGCCAGCAGCTCTCGGGGCAGACGGTATGAGCAGTTCTTC. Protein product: CASSSRGRRYEQFF.

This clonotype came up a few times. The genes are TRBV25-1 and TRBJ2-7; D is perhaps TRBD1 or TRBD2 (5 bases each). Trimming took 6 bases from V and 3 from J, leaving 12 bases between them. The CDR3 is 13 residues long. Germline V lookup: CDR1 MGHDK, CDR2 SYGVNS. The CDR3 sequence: CASRGTARYEQYF. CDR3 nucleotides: TGTGCCAGCAGGGGGACGGCCCGCTACGAGCAGTACTTC.

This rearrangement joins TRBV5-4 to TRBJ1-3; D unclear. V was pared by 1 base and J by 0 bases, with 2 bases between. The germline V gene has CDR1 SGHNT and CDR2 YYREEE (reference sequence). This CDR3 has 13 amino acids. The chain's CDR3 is CASSLFSGNTIYF. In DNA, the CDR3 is TGTGCCAGCAGCTTGTTCTCTGGAAACACCATATATTTT.

CDR3 sequence: CASSLALGRVLPGPQHF. CDR3 nucleotide sequence: TGTGCCAGCAGCTTAGCGTTGGGCAGGGTCCTTCCCGGGCCCCAGCATTTT. The chain has TRBV7-2 and TRBJ1-5; TRBD1 might be the D (5 bases). The CDR3 totals 17 residues. Germline values: CDR1 SGHTA, CDR2 FQGNSA. V dropped 0 bases and J dropped 9 bases, with 21 bases sitting between them.

CDR3 region: CSVDVTGLNTEAFF. CDR3 bases: TGCAGCGTTGATGTGACGGGACTGAACACTGAAGCTTTCTTT. The chain employs TRBV29-1 and TRBJ1-1; perhaps TRBD1 as D (5 bases). Germline lookup yields CDR1 SQVTM and CDR2 ANQGSEA. This CDR3 has 14 residues. V lost 3 bases and J 0 bases, leaving 11 bases between the germline ends.

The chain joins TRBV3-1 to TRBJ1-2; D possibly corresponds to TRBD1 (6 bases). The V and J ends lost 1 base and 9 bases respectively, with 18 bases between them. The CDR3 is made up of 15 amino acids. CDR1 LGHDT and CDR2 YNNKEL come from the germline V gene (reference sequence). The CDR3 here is CASSQGEGGGRRYTF. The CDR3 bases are TGTGCCAGCAGCCAAGGCGAGGGGGGCGGAAGACGCTACACCTTC.

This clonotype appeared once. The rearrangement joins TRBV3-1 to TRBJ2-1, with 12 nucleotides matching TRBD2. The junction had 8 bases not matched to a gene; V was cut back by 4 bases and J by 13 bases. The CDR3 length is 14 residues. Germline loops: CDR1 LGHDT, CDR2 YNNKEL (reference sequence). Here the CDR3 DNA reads TGTGCCAGCAGCCGACCGACTAGCGGGGGCTTTCAGTTCTTC. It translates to CASSRPTSGGFQFF.

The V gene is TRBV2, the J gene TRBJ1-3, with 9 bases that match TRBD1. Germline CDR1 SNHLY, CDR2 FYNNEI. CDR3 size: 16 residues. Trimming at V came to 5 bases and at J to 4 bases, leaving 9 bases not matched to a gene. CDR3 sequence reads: CASSPGQGNRGNTIYF. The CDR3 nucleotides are TGTGCCAGCAGTCCGGGACAGGGAAATCGCGGAAACACCATATATTTT.

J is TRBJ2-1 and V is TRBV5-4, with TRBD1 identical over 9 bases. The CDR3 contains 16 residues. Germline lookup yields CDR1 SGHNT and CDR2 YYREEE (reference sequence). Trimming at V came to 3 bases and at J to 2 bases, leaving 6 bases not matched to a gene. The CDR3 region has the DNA TGTGCCAGCAGCTCGGTGGGACAGGGTACCTACAATGAGCAGTTCTTC. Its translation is CASSSVGQGTYNEQFF.

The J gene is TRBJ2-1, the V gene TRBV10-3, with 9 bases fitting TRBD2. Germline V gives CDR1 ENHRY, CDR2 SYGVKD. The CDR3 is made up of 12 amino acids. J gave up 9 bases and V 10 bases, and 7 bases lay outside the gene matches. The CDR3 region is CASGAAGGEQFF. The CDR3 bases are TGTGCCAGCGGGGCAGCGGGGGGTGAGCAGTTCTTC.

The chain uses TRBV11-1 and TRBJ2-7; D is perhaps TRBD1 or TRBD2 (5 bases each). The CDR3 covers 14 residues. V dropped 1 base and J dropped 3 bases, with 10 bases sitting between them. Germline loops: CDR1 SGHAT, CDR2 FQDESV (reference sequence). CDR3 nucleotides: TGTGCCAGCAGCTTAGAACTGGGGGTCTACGAGCAGTACGTC. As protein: CASSLELGVYEQYV.

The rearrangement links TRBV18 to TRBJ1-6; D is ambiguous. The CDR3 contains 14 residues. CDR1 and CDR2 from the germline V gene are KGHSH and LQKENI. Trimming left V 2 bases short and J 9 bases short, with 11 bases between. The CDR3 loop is CASSPAGETSPLHF. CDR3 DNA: TGTGCCAGCTCACCAGCGGGAGAGACTTCACCCCTCCACTTT.